This T cell receptor beta chain was retrieved from a study of coeliac disease. Regarding the study as a whole: In active celiac disease, intraepithelial and lamina propria TRB and TRG repertoires were less clonal than controls.

Sequencing was performed with immunoSEQ multiplex PCR; in TCRdb, only in-frame clones are kept and a portion is missing. The profile shows thousands of clones, approximately 72% of them singletons. Within the sample, this clone is large (0.1 to 1%). Its specificity is not known. The source is an older woman with active celiac disease. The specimen sequenced was intraepithelial lymphocytes from the gut.

CDR3 coding DNA: TGTGCCAGCAGCTTGAGTCCATGGCGGCGCTCTGGGGCCAACGTCCTGACTTTC. Protein product: CASSLSPWRRSGANVLTF. The gene calls are TRBV5-6 and TRBJ2-6; no firm D call. This CDR3 comprises 18 residues. The V end lost 1 base, the J end lost 0 bases, and 14 bases lay between the germline ends. Germline CDR1 and CDR2: SGHDT and YYEEEE.